One sample yielded the 3 T cell receptor beta chains listed below, sequenced in a study of shared clonotypes between healthy human individuals. In the naive CD8 group, cells lacked CD45RO and were positively selected for CCR7, so terminally differentiated effector memory CD45RA+ cells were left out. Assay used: immunoSEQ multiplex PCR; TCRdb lists only in-frame clones, some missing. This table holds over 2,000,000 clones, around 93% found once. Sequenced material: naive CD8+ T cells from PBMCs. The receptors shown here come from a man between 18 and 29 years old in good health. Some clones in this sample may be carry-over from other donors' samples.

With regard to this clone: Other DNA sequences from this sample encode an identical CDR3 as well. This chain connects TRBV10-3 to TRBJ2-7; D is unresolved. Trimming pared 0 bases from V and 4 bases from J, leaving 7 bases between. Germline V gene sequence: CDR1 ENHRY, CDR2 SYGVKD. This CDR3 spans 13 amino acids. Here the CDR3 reads CAISESTLYEQYF. DNA of the CDR3: TGTGCCATCAGTGAGTCGACTCTGTACGAGCAGTACTTC.

The chain combines TRBV6-1 with TRBJ2-3; D unclear. Trimming took off 6 bases at V and 0 bases at J, with 10 bases between the two ends. Germline CDR1 and CDR2: MNHNS and SASEGT. The CDR3 length is 14 residues. As DNA, the CDR3 is TGTGCCAGCAGAGTAGCAGGCAGCACAGATACGCAGTATTTT. It codes for CASRVAGSTDTQYF.

The chain uses TRBV28 and TRBJ1-5, with D possibly TRBD1 on 6 matching bases. The germline V gene has CDR1 MDHEN and CDR2 SYDVKM. V was shortened by 3 bases and J by 4 bases, with 13 bases between the two germline ends. The CDR3 length is 15 residues. In nucleotides, the CDR3 is TGTGCCAGCAGTTTTTACGGCAGGGGTAATCAGCCCCAGCATTTT. Its translation is CASSFYGRGNQPQHF. The whole variable domain, remainder taken from reference TRBV28 and TRBJ1-5, is DVKVTQSSRYLVKRTGEKVFLECVQDMDHENMFWYRQDPGLGLRLIYFSYDVKMKEKGDIPEGYSVSREKKERFSLILESASTNQTSMYLCASSFYGRGNQPQHFGDGTRLSIL.